This T cell receptor beta chain originates from a study of blood T cell repertoires in COVID-19. Clones were sequenced by immunoSEQ multiplex PCR, and TCRdb holds only the in-frame ones, with some missing. The sample shows about 480,000 clones, 70% to 90% of them seen only once. The source of this sequence is a woman aged 55-70 years who had recovered from COVID-19. The sequencing input was PBMCs or T cells enriched from blood (not recorded which).

The CDR3 DNA reads as TGTGCCAGCACCCCGGGACAGGTTATCTCCTACGAGCAGTACTTC. Amino acids: CASTPGQVISYEQYF. The V call is TRBV6-2 or TRBV6-3, the J call TRBJ2-7; 8 bases align to TRBD1. Germline CDR1 and CDR2: MNHEY and SVGEGT. The CDR3 covers 15 residues. The J segment lost 0 bases and the V segment lost 7 bases, leaving 8 bases of the junction unmatched.